This T cell receptor (beta chain) was recovered during a study of CXCR3-negative and CXCR3-positive naive CD8 T cells. Overall study results and limits: Fresh PBMCs went into most assays, and CXCR3 expression partly declined after cryopreservation. Comparison of naive cells showed more hydrophobic TRB CDR3s in CXCR3-positive than in CXCR3-negative naive cells.

Researchers prepared the TRB cDNA libraries using 5' RACE with UMI labels. TCRdb reprocessed the 5' RACE reads and reports one entry per CDR3 protein, with no DNA. The data include approximately 100,000 distinct CDR3 sequences; the top ten clones carry 0.36%. Phenotypically, naive CD8+ T cells corresponded to CD45RO-CCR7+CD27+CD95-. Comments on this clonotype: Its antigen is still unknown.

This CDR3 spans 14 amino acids. Germline V gene data show CDR1 as MNHEY and CDR2 as SVGAGI. The receptor was derived from a human donor in good health. Some clones in this sample may be carry-over from other donors' samples. Source material: naive CXCR3+ CD8+ T cells from blood. Stated subset: CD45RO-CCR7+CD27+CD95- naive CD8+ T cells expressing CXCR3 (TNR3+). The V gene is TRBV6-5, the J gene TRBJ2-7; TCRdb's D call, TRBD1, is unchecked because there is no DNA. The CDR3 loop reads CASSYTRDTYEQYF.